The 20 T cell receptor beta chains presented below share a single source sample, sequenced in a study of blood T cell repertoires in COVID-19. Measured with immunoSEQ multiplex PCR; TCRdb has only the in-frame clones, and not every one. The sample includes a few hundred thousand clones, about 91% of them seen just once. The material sequenced was peripheral blood. These receptors were obtained from a woman aged 40 to 49 who had recovered from COVID-19.

The chain uses TRBV20-1 and TRBJ2-3, with D hard to call. The CDR3 covers 11 residues. V lost 6 bases to trimming and J lost 2 bases, with 6 bases between them. Per the germline V gene, CDR1 is DFQATT and CDR2 is SNEGSKA (reference sequence). The CDR3 loop is CSAPFTDTQYF. In DNA, the CDR3 is TGCAGTGCCCCGTTCACAGATACGCAGTATTTT.

The gene calls are TRBV7-3 and TRBJ2-2, with 8 nucleotides matching TRBD1. Germline V CDR1 and CDR2: SGHTA, FQGTGA. The V segment lost 5 bases and the J segment 4 bases; nucleotides outside the gene matches: 6. CDR3 length: 15 residues. Here the CDR3 DNA reads TGTGCCAGCAGCCCGACAGGGGCCAGCACCGGGGAGCTGTTTTTT. It yields the protein CASSPTGASTGELFF.

This clone was recorded once. The CDR3 DNA reads TGTGCCAGTAGCCGACCAGGGGAGCTTGAGGACTACACCTTC. As protein: CASSRPGELEDYTF. The rearrangement uses TRBV19 and TRBJ1-2; possible D gene TRBD1, 6 bases. The V end lost 6 bases, the J end lost 10 bases, and 21 bases lay between the germline ends. This CDR3 has 14 amino acids. Per germline, CDR1 LNHDA and CDR2 SQIVND (reference sequence).

The V call is TRBV20-1, the J call TRBJ1-2, with D unresolved. This CDR3 comprises 13 residues. The V end lost 3 bases, the J end lost 5 bases, and 13 bases lay between the germline ends. CDR1 is DFQATT, CDR2 SNEGSKA, per germline (reference sequence). The DNA of the CDR3 is TGCAGTGCTAGTCATCCCTCGGGATATGGCTACACCTTC. This sequence encodes CSASHPSGYGYTF.

The V and J genes are TRBV18 and TRBJ1-4; TRBD1 agrees at 7 bases. The CDR3 covers 15 residues. Germline V gene data show CDR1 as KGHSH and CDR2 as LQKENI. V dropped 2 bases and J dropped 6; count of bases not matched to a gene: 6. The CDR3 nucleotides are TGTGCCAGCTCACCAAACCGGGACAGCTATGAAAAACTGTTTTTT. Translating gives CASSPNRDSYEKLFF.

The rearrangement uses TRBV7-9 and TRBJ1-2; 10 positions match TRBD1. This CDR3 spans 14 amino acids. V dropped 3 bases and J dropped 7; count of bases not matched to a gene: 5. Germline CDR1 reads SEHNR; CDR2 reads FQNEAQ (reference sequence). The chain's CDR3 is CASSFGTGAFGYTF. In nucleotides, the CDR3 is TGTGCCAGCAGCTTTGGGACAGGGGCTTTTGGCTACACCTTC. The variable domain in full, with the rest retrieved from reference TRBV7-9 and TRBJ1-2, is DTGVSQNPRHKITKRGQNVTFRCDPISEHNRLYWYRQTLGQGPEFLTYFQNEAQLEKSRLLSDRFSAERPKGSFSTLEIQRTEQGDSAMYLCASSFGTGAFGYTFGSGTRLTVV.

The J gene is TRBJ2-2, the V gene TRBV7-2, with TRBD2 identical over 8 bases. The CDR3 contains 15 residues. Trimming removed 2 bases from V and 6 bases from J; junction bases left unmatched: 5. CDR1 and CDR2 (germline): SGHTA, FQGNSA. The CDR3 bases are TGTGCCAGCAGCTTATTTAGCGGGACGGCCGGGGAGCTGTTTTTT. It translates to CASSLFSGTAGELFF.

The V gene is TRBV5-1, the J gene TRBJ2-7, with 9 bases matching TRBD1. CDR1 SGHRS and CDR2 YFSETQ come from the germline V gene. Unmatched junction bases numbered 8, after V lost 4 bases and J lost 3 bases. This CDR3 is built from 15 residues. The CDR3 reads CASSQYRGPNYEQYF. The DNA of the CDR3 is TGCGCCAGCAGCCAATACAGGGGGCCCAACTACGAGCAGTACTTC.

The V and J genes are TRBV14 and TRBJ1-2; TRBD1 agrees at 7 bases. From germline, CDR1 is SGHDN and CDR2 FVKESK. CDR3 size: 15 residues. V lost 2 bases and J lost 8; bases outside the gene matches: 11. CDR3 sequence: CASSQTITGAGGYTF. The CDR3 DNA sequence: TGTGCCAGCAGCCAAACCATAACAGGGGCAGGCGGCTACACCTTC.

This clone appeared a few times. The chain has TRBV27 and TRBJ2-2; perhaps TRBD2 as D (7 bases). V was trimmed by 3 bases and J by 5 bases, leaving 16 bases between them. The CDR3 length is 16 residues. Germline CDR1 MNHEY, CDR2 SMNVEV (reference sequence). CDR3 residues: CASSFAAGAVTGELFF. The CDR3 DNA reads TGTGCCAGCAGTTTCGCTGCGGGGGCAGTTACCGGGGAGCTGTTTTTT.

V usage is TRBV5-6 and J usage is TRBJ2-7; D is uncertain. Between the trimmed V and J ends, which lost 4 bases and 3 bases, there was a span of 5 bases. Germline assignment: CDR1 SGHDT and CDR2 YYEEEE. CDR3 length equals 11 residues. In DNA, the CDR3 is TGTGCCAGCAGCACCGGCTACGAGCAGTACGTC. Translated, it gives CASSTGYEQYV.

This rearrangement joins TRBV19 to TRBJ1-6; unclear D gene. Germline values: CDR1 LNHDA, CDR2 SQIVND (reference sequence). The V gene lost 3 bases and the J gene lost 7 bases, with 13 bases spanning the gap. CDR3 length: 15 residues. DNA for the CDR3: TGTGCCAGTAGTATCGTTTCAGGAGGGAATTCACCCCTCCACTTT. Translating it yields CASSIVSGGNSPLHF.

The V gene is TRBV7-2, the J gene TRBJ2-3; TRBD2 agrees at 12 bases. The germline gives CDR1 SGHTA, CDR2 FQGNSA. The CDR3 runs 16 residues. With 5 bases clipped from V and 4 bases from J, the junction kept 7 bases outside the gene matches. The CDR3 bases are TGTGCCAGCAGCCTCCGGCTAGCGGGAGGGCCAGATACGCAGTATTTT. Translating it yields CASSLRLAGGPDTQYF.

The chain joins TRBV6-2 or TRBV6-3 to TRBJ2-1; D is perhaps TRBD2 (5 bases). This CDR3 spans 16 amino acids. Trimming left V 6 bases short and J 8 bases short, with 23 bases between. CDR1 and CDR2 (germline): MNHEY, SVGEGT. The CDR3, as DNA: TGTGCCAGCAGCCCTGGTGAGGGAGTACGTCTCTATGAGCAGTTCTTC. Protein: CASSPGEGVRLYEQFF.

The V gene is TRBV29-1, the J gene TRBJ2-7; D is perhaps TRBD1 (5 bases). Germline CDR1 SQVTM, CDR2 ANQGSEA. V gave up 4 bases and J gave up 5 bases, with 15 bases separating them. The CDR3 is 13 residues long. The CDR3 DNA reads as TGCAGCGTTGGGTACAGGATTCGCAACGAGCAGTACGTC. Its translation: CSVGYRIRNEQYV.

The rearrangement joins TRBV7-9 to TRBJ2-1; tentatively, D is TRBD1 (5 bases). Per germline, CDR1 SEHNR and CDR2 FQNEAQ (reference sequence). The CDR3 sequence is 19 residues long. V lost 0 bases and J lost 0, with 18 bases in between. The DNA for the CDR3 is TGTGCCAGCAGCTTAGCCCGCTTGGACACTTACCACTCCTACAATGAGCAGTTCTTC. This encodes CASSLARLDTYHSYNEQFF.

This chain joins TRBV19 and TRBJ1-6, with TRBD1 matching 7 bases. Germline V CDR1 and CDR2: LNHDA, SQIVND (reference sequence). The CDR3 totals 14 residues. V was clipped by 5 bases and J by 5 bases; unmatched bases: 3. The CDR3 protein is CASSAGGNNSPLHF. The CDR3 DNA reads TGTGCCAGTAGTGCAGGGGGTAATAATTCACCCCTCCACTTT.

Written as DNA, the CDR3 is TGTGCCAGCAGCCAAGATTTCGGCCCAGGGGAGCAGTACTTC. This encodes CASSQDFGPGEQYF. V usage is TRBV14 and J usage is TRBJ2-7; D might be TRBD1 (5 bases). This CDR3 region has 14 residues. Per the germline V gene, CDR1 is SGHDN and CDR2 is FVKESK. The V end lost 0 bases, the J end lost 7 bases, and 13 bases lay between the germline ends.

The chain employs TRBV6-2 or TRBV6-3 and TRBJ2-5, with 14 bases fitting TRBD2. The CDR3 is 14 residues long. V trimming: 5 bases; J trimming: 7 bases; junction bases outside the gene matches: 3. Germline lookup yields CDR1 MNHEY and CDR2 SVGEGT. CDR3 in DNA: TGTGCCAGCAGTCGAGGACTAGCGGGAGGGACCCAGTACTTC. This encodes CASSRGLAGGTQYF.

This chain links TRBV16 with TRBJ2-5; possible D gene TRBD2, 6 bases. Per germline, CDR1 KGHSY and CDR2 FQNENV. Trimming cost V 4 bases and J 5 bases, with 17 bases left between them. This CDR3 is 15 amino acids long. The CDR3 nucleotides read TGTGCCAGCAGCCCATTGGGACTTGCTGAGGAGACCCAGTACTTC. It codes for CASSPLGLAEETQYF.